This TCR beta chain was identified in a study of OX40 agonist ivuxolimab in advanced cancers. The overall study: Intravenous ivuxolimab was administered to patients every 2 weeks at 0.01 to 10 mg/kg.

The CDR3 spans 16 residues. V was trimmed by 3 bases and J by 5 bases, leaving 19 bases between them. Germline lookup yields CDR1 SGHAT and CDR2 FQNNGV. Libraries were prepared by immunoSEQ multiplex PCR; TCRdb keeps only in-frame clonotypes and omits some of them. The table has approximately 77,000 clones, about nine tenths seen once. This clone was counted only a few times. Its antigen is still unknown. Study-wide results and caveats: Relative to CD4+, CD8+ T cells held more expanded clones on average. No antigen was identified for the clonally expanded peripheral T cells. The 0.1-3.0 mg/kg partial responders had among the lowest clonal expansion.

Material: CD4+ or CD8+ T cells sorted from blood, obtained in a trial of the OX40 agonist ivuxolimab. This clonotype was sampled from an adult with an advanced solid tumor such as melanoma, head and neck, liver or kidney cancer. V usage is TRBV11-2 and J usage is TRBJ1-1, with D tentatively TRBD1 (6 bases). The CDR3 region is CASSLVAGALKTEAFF. CDR3 nucleotides: TGTGCCAGCAGCTTGGTGGCAGGGGCTCTAAAAACTGAAGCTTTCTTT. Based on the CDR3 plus reference TRBV11-2 and TRBJ1-1, the full variable domain is EAGVAQSPRYKIIEKRQSVAFWCNPISGHATLYWYQQILGQGPKLLIQFQNNGVVDDSQLPKDRFSAERLKGVDSTLKIQPAKLEDSAVYLCASSLVAGALKTEAFFGQGTRLTVV.